This entry features one TCR beta chain sequence. Its antigen remains unknown. The V end was cut by 5 bases, the J end by 3 bases, with 8 bases between. This CDR3 has 12 amino acids. Germline assignment: CDR1 SGHDT and CDR2 YYEEEE. This record comes from a study of identifying expanded T cells in peripheral blood. Collection occurred without any documented infections or immune events in donors. Study results and limitations: About 1.3 clones differed between technical replicates, versus approximately 17 and 20 over time. Two-week clone count variance significantly increased as total template count grew.

Libraries were prepared by immunoSEQ multiplex PCR; TCRdb keeps only in-frame clonotypes and omits some of them. The sample lists 100,000 or so clones, roughly 88% occurring once. The sample was blood. This clonotype originated in a person aged 18 to 75 in good health. This sequence joins TRBV5-6 and TRBJ1-1; D uncertain. The CDR3 here is CASSRTDTEAFF. The CDR3 DNA is TGTGCCAGCAGTCGGACGGACACTGAAGCTTTCTTT. The full variable domain, with the rest looked up from reference TRBV5-6 and TRBJ1-1, is DAGVTQSPTHLIKTRGQQVTLRCSPKSGHDTVSWYQQALGQGPQFIFQYYEEEERQRGNFPDRFSGHQFPNYSSELNVNALLLGDSALYLCASSRTDTEAFFGQGTRLTVV.